A single T cell receptor (beta chain) is shown here with its context. The antigen remains unidentified. A read error is likely here: a far larger clone is one base away. The data are from a study of shared clonotypes between healthy human individuals. General study results and limits: It was expected that sequencing depth would affect clonotype sharing among donors.

CDR1 SNHLY and CDR2 FYNNEI come from the germline V gene. The CDR3 sequence is 13 residues long. V lost 6 bases to trimming and J lost 0 bases, with 8 bases between them. The material for each subset, its genomic DNA, was split evenly across several immunoSEQ plates. Data came from immunoSEQ multiplex PCR; TCRdb stores just in-frame clones and leaves some out. The table has about 450,000 clones, about 85% seen once. The chain joins TRBV2 to TRBJ1-1; D uncertain. The origin of this receptor is a woman between 40 and 50 years old in good health. Some clones in this sample may be carry-over from other donors' samples. The specimen sequenced was PBMCs. Here the CDR3 reads CASSLEMNTEAFF. The CDR3 region has the DNA TGTGCCAGCAGCTTAGAGATGAACACTGAAGCTTTCTTT.